This T cell receptor (beta chain) stems from a study of T cells after yellow fever vaccination. 5'RACE template switching produced TCR cDNA carrying a universal primer site and UMIs. TCRdb called the 5' RACE reads again in MiXCR, with one record for every CDR3 protein. Of hundreds of thousands of distinct CDR3 sequences detected, about 6.2% appear once; the ten largest clones hold around 16%. This clonotype was recorded a few times. Its cognate antigen is unknown. Study-level points and caveats: Researchers report a weaker secondary response that nonetheless peaked faster, day 5 versus 15.

The specimen was PBMCs, collected 5 days after the yellow fever booster vaccination. This clonotype was sampled from a man aged 25-45 years who received the YFV17D yellow fever vaccine.

The CDR3 DNA sequence: TGTGCCGCCAGAGGCGGGGCGGTGGAGACCCAGTACTTC. It translates to CAARGGAVETQYF. This chain links TRBV5-8 with TRBJ2-5; possible D gene TRBD2, 6 bases. The CDR3 sequence is 13 residues long. Germline CDR1 is SGHTS and CDR2 is YDEGEE. V shed 10 bases and J shed 5 bases, with 18 bases lying between them.